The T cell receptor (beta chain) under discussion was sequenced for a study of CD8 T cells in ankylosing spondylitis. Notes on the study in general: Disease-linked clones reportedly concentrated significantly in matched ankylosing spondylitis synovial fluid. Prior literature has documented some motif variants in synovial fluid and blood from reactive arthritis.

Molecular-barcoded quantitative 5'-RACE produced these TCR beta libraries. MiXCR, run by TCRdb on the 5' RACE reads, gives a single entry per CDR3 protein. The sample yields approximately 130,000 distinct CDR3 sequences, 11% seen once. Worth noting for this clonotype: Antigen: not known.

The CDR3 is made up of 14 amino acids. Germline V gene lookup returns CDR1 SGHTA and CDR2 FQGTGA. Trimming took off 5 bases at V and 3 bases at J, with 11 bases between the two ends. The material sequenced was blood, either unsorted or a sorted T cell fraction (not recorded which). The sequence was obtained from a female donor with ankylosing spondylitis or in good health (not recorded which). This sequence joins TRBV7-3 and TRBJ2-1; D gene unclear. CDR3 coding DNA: TGTGCCAGCAGCGCGGACGAGTACTACAATGAGCAGTTCTTC. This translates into CASSADEYYNEQFF.